Listed here are 23 T cell receptor beta chains from one sample, sequenced in a study of OX40 agonist ivuxolimab in advanced cancers. Method: immunoSEQ multiplex PCR; TCRdb's copy keeps in-frame clones and lacks some. The sample gives over 55,000 clones, approximately 89% of which show up once; 1.1% is in the top ten. The sample in question was CD4+ or CD8+ T cells sorted from blood, obtained in a trial of the OX40 agonist ivuxolimab. Receptor source: an adult with an advanced solid tumor such as melanoma, head and neck, liver or kidney cancer.

The rearrangement uses TRBV19 and TRBJ1-1; TRBD1 matches 8 bases. With 6 bases clipped from V and 3 bases from J, the junction kept 6 bases outside the gene matches. Germline assignment: CDR1 LNHDA and CDR2 SQIVND (reference sequence). There are 14 residues in the CDR3. The CDR3 DNA follows: TGTGCCAGTAGGGGGGACAGGCCTGACACTGAAGCTTTCTTT. Protein: CASRGDRPDTEAFF.

This clone occurred a few times. The V call is TRBV19, the J call TRBJ1-5, with TRBD1 identical over 10 bases. J was trimmed by 7 bases and V by 1 base; bases with no gene match: 7. The CDR3 is made up of 16 amino acids. Germline CDR1 is LNHDA and CDR2 is SQIVND (reference sequence). The CDR3 loop is CASSIVIGTGAQPQHF. CDR3 coding DNA: TGTGCCAGTAGTATAGTTATTGGGACAGGGGCGCAGCCCCAGCATTTT.

On this clone itself: The junction does not match germline at one end; this may be a read error. This chain joins TRBV6-1 and TRBJ1-1, with D possibly being TRBD1 (5 bases). The CDR3 has 11 amino acids. In germline, CDR1 is MNHNS, CDR2 SASEGT. In nucleotides, the CDR3 is TGTGCCAGCAGTGAAGACCCGGGACTCAGCTTT. Its protein product is CASSEDPGLSF.

The rearrangement uses TRBV7-9 and TRBJ2-1, with 10 positions matching TRBD2. Unmatched junction bases numbered 9, after V lost 3 bases and J lost 10 bases. The CDR3 spans 15 residues. Germline V gives CDR1 SEHNR, CDR2 FQNEAQ (reference sequence). CDR3: CASSFRTSGAREQFF. In nucleotides, the CDR3 is TGTGCCAGCAGCTTCCGGACTAGCGGTGCCCGGGAGCAGTTCTTC. Full variable domain (remainder filled in from reference TRBV7-9 and TRBJ2-1): DTGVSQNPRHKITKRGQNVTFRCDPISEHNRLYWYRQTLGQGPEFLTYFQNEAQLEKSRLLSDRFSAERPKGSFSTLEIQRTEQGDSAMYLCASSFRTSGAREQFFGPGTRLTVL.

The chain uses TRBV30 and TRBJ2-7; 11 bases align to TRBD2. Germline V gives CDR1 GTSNPN, CDR2 SVGIG (reference sequence). After removal of 3 bases from V and 2 bases from J, the junction contained 12 bases not matched to a gene. This CDR3 comprises 17 residues. The DNA of the CDR3 is TGTGCCTGGAGGTTACCGGGACTAGCGGCCCGGGCCTACGAGCAGTACTTC. Its translation: CAWRLPGLAARAYEQYF.

The chain joins TRBV10-3 to TRBJ2-7; the D gene is possibly TRBD1 (6 bases). Per the germline V gene, CDR1 is ENHRY and CDR2 is SYGVKD. CDR3 length equals 15 residues. V gave up 0 bases and J gave up 2 bases, with 11 bases separating them. CDR3: CAISESKQGPYEQYF. The CDR3 region has the DNA TGTGCCATCAGTGAGTCGAAACAGGGCCCCTACGAGCAGTACTTC.

The rearrangement links TRBV6-1 to TRBJ2-7, with D possibly being TRBD1 (6 bases). This CDR3 has 13 residues. V lost 8 bases and J lost 0, with 11 bases in between. CDR1 and CDR2 (germline): MNHNS, SASEGT. The CDR3 DNA is TGTGCCAGCGGGGGACACCCCTCCTACGAGCAGTACTTC. It translates to CASGGHPSYEQYF.

The chain recombines TRBV10-1 with TRBJ1-2; 10 nucleotides match TRBD1. CDR3 length: 15 residues. Germline V CDR1 and CDR2: WNHNN, SYGVQD (reference sequence). V shed 3 bases, J shed 6 bases, and the junction held 7 bases outside the gene matches. In DNA form, the CDR3 reads TGCGCCAGCAGTGAAGGGACAGGGGCCCACCATGGCTACACCTTC. It encodes CASSEGTGAHHGYTF.

The J gene is TRBJ1-6, the V gene TRBV7-2; D call uncertain. CDR3 length: 14 amino acids. Trimming pared 7 bases from V and 6 bases from J, leaving 13 bases between. Germline values: CDR1 SGHTA, CDR2 FQGNSA. CDR3 coding DNA: TGTGCCAGCACACCCGGGCGGGGTAATTCACCCCTCCACTTT. Protein: CASTPGRGNSPLHF.

The chain recombines TRBV6-1 with TRBJ1-1; perhaps TRBD1 as D (5 bases). Trimming took 3 bases from V and 1 from J, leaving 15 bases between them. The CDR3 runs 16 residues. Germline CDR1 and CDR2: MNHNS and SASEGT. CDR3 nucleotide sequence: TGTGCCAGCAGTGACCAGTGGGGCCTGAGGAACACTGAAGCTTTCTTT. Protein: CASSDQWGLRNTEAFF.

V gene TRBV2 combines with J gene TRBJ1-2, with D uncertain. The CDR3 has 13 residues. Trimming took off 4 bases at V and 4 bases at J, with 10 bases between the two ends. The V gene's germline CDR1 is SNHLY and CDR2 FYNNEI. The CDR3 DNA is TGTGCCAGCAGTGCCACATTTTTCTATGGCTACACCTTC. Protein: CASSATFFYGYTF.

V and J are TRBV6-5 and TRBJ2-7, with 10 bases matching TRBD1. The length of the CDR3 is 14 residues. The V and J ends lost 6 bases and 2 bases, in that order; junction bases with no gene match: 4. Per germline, CDR1 MNHEY and CDR2 SVGAGI. CDR3: CASSKGQGTYEQYF. In DNA form, the CDR3 reads TGTGCCAGCAGCAAGGGACAGGGGACCTACGAGCAGTACTTC.

The chain employs TRBV6-1 and TRBJ2-2, with D maybe TRBD2 (5 bases). V dropped 6 bases and J dropped 4 bases, with 15 bases sitting between them. This CDR3 contains 15 residues. Germline V lookup: CDR1 MNHNS, CDR2 SASEGT. CDR3 loop: CASRRTDRGTGELFF. DNA of the CDR3: TGTGCCAGCAGAAGGACGGATCGGGGCACCGGGGAGCTGTTTTTT.

The chain carries TRBV30 and TRBJ2-7; 9 bases agree with TRBD1. Germline V gene sequence: CDR1 GTSNPN, CDR2 SVGIG (reference sequence). V shed 3 bases, J shed 0 bases, and the junction held 6 bases outside the gene matches. CDR3 length: 15 residues. CDR3 coding DNA: TGTGCCTGGAGCCAGGGACAGGGCTACTCCTACGAGCAGTACTTC. Its protein product is CAWSQGQGYSYEQYF.

This chain connects TRBV5-1 to TRBJ2-3; D gene ambiguous. This CDR3 has 15 residues. The germline CDR1 and CDR2 sequences are SGHRS and YFSETQ. V was clipped by 4 bases and J by 0 bases, with 12 bases between them. CDR3 nucleotides: TGCGCCAGCAGCCTACCCCAACGGAGCACAGATACGCAGTATTTT. Its translation: CASSLPQRSTDTQYF.

The chain combines TRBV7-2 with TRBJ2-7; D might be TRBD2 (6 bases). This CDR3 has 14 residues. Germline V gives CDR1 SGHTA, CDR2 FQGNSA. V was clipped by 1 base and J by 9 bases, with 16 bases between them. The CDR3 sequence: CASSLGGTPYWQYF. The CDR3 DNA is TGTGCCAGCAGCTTAGGCGGGACGCCGTATTGGCAGTACTTC.

The V gene is TRBV5-1, the J gene TRBJ1-2; 9 nucleotides agree with TRBD1. This CDR3 contains 14 residues. J was trimmed by 7 bases and V by 4 bases; bases with no gene match: 8. CDR1 and CDR2 (germline): SGHRS, YFSETQ. CDR3 nucleotides: TGCGCCAGCAGCCCAGGGACAGGGTGGGGTGGCTACACCTTC. Translating gives CASSPGTGWGGYTF.

The rearrangement uses TRBV7-8 and TRBJ2-1; the D gene is possibly TRBD1 (5 bases). CDR3 length: 13 residues. In germline, CDR1 is SGHVS, CDR2 FQNEAQ. V lost 5 bases and J lost 3, with 8 bases in between. The CDR3: CASSIDSYNEQFF. The CDR3 coding sequence is TGTGCCAGCAGCATCGACAGCTACAATGAGCAGTTCTTC. Supplemented by reference TRBV7-8 and TRBJ2-1, the full variable domain reads GAGVSQSPRYKVAKRGQDVALRCDPISGHVSLFWYQQALGQGPEFLTYFQNEAQLDKSGLPSDRFFAERPEGSVSTLKIQRTQQEDSAVYLCASSIDSYNEQFFGPGTRLTVL.

In DNA, the CDR3 is TGTGCCAGCAGCTTGCTCTTGCGGGGGCGGGGCACAGATACGCAGTATTTT. Translated: CASSLLLRGRGTDTQYF. The chain links TRBV5-8 to TRBJ2-3; D perhaps matches TRBD2 (7 bases). This CDR3 region has 17 residues. V shed 1 base and J shed 1 base, with 16 bases lying between them. Per the germline V gene, CDR1 is SGHTS and CDR2 is YDEGEE.

The gene calls are TRBV10-2 and TRBJ2-7, with D tentatively TRBD1 or TRBD2 (6 bases each). CDR3 size: 11 residues. The ends were cut back, 6 bases at V and 6 bases at J, with 9 bases in the middle. Per germline, CDR1 WSHSY and CDR2 SAAADI. CDR3 sequence (DNA): TGCGCCAGCAGCGGGGGCTTCGAGCAGTACTTC. It encodes CASSGGFEQYF.

This clone was picked up one time. V and J are TRBV6-5 and TRBJ2-7; no clear D gene. This CDR3 spans 16 amino acids. The V gene's germline CDR1 is MNHEY and CDR2 SVGAGI. The ends were cut back, 0 bases at V and 0 bases at J, with 12 bases in the middle. The CDR3 DNA is TGTGCCAGCAGTTACTCGAAAAGGCAATCCTCCTACGAGCAGTACTTC. It yields the protein CASSYSKRQSSYEQYF.

The chain carries TRBV6-9 and TRBJ1-2; weak D call: TRBD1 (5 bases). CDR1 is MNHGY and CDR2 is SVAAGI in the germline V gene. Trimming shortened V by 4 bases and J by 5 bases, and 11 bases separated the two germline ends. The CDR3 covers 13 residues. The CDR3 DNA follows: TGTGCCAGCAGTTTTGAGGGGAGGTATGGCTACACCTTC. It is translated as CASSFEGRYGYTF.

This clone was seen only once. This sequence joins TRBV19 and TRBJ2-7; unclear D gene. Germline assignment: CDR1 LNHDA and CDR2 SQIVND (reference sequence). Deletions cut 5 bases from V and 3 bases from J, with 17 bases between. This CDR3 comprises 15 residues. The CDR3 spells CASSPARDGIYEQYF. The DNA for the CDR3 is TGTGCCAGTAGTCCCGCACGAGACGGAATCTACGAGCAGTACTTC.